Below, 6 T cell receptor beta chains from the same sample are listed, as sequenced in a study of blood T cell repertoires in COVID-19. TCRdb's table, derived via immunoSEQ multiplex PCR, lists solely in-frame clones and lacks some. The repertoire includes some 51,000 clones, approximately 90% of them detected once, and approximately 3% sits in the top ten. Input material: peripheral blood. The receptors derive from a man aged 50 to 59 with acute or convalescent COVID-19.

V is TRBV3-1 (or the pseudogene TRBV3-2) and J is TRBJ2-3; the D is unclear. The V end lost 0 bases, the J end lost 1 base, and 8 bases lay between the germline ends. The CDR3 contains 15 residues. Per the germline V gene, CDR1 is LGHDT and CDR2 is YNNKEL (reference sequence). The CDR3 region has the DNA TGTGCCAGCAGCCAAGATCTTTTCGGCACAGATACGCAGTATTTT. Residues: CASSQDLFGTDTQYF.

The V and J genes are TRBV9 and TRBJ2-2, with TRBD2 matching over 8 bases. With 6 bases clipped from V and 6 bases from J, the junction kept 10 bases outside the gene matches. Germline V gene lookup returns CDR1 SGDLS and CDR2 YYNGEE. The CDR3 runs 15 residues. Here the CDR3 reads CASTAPGLEAGELFF. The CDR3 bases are TGTGCCAGCACGGCTCCGGGACTAGAAGCCGGGGAGCTGTTTTTT.

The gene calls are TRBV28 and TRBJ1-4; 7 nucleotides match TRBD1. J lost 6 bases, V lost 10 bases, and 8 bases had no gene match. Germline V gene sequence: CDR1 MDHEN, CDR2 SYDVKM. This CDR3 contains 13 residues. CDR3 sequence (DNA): TGTGCCATACAGACAGGGCAGCATGAAAAACTGTTTTTT. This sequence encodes CAIQTGQHEKLFF.

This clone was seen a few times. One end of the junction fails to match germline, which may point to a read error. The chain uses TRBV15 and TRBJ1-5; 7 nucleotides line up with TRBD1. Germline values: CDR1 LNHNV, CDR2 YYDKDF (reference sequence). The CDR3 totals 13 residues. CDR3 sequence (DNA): TGTGCCACCAGTGACAGGGCCAATCGGCCCCAGCATTTT. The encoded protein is CATSDRANRPQHF.

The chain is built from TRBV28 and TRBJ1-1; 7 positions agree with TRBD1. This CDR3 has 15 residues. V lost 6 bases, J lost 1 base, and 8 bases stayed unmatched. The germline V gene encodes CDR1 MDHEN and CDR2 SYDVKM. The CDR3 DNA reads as TGTGCCAGCAGCGGTAGGACAGGCCAGAACACTGAAGCTTTCTTT. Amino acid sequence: CASSGRTGQNTEAFF.

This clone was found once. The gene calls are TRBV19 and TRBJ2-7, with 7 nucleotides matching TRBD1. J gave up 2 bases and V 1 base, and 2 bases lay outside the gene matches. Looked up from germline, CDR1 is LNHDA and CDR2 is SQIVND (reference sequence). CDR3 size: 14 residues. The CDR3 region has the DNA TGTGCCAGTAGTATAGCGGGGACAGCCTACGAGCAGTACTTC. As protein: CASSIAGTAYEQYF.